The sequence of this T cell receptor beta chain was determined in a study of cytomegalovirus exposure and HLA in healthy donors. The protocol was immunoSEQ multiplex PCR, while the TCRdb copy is restricted to in-frame clones and leaves out a portion. The sample shows around 120,000 clones, about 91% of them seen only once. Trimming at V came to 2 bases and at J to 0 bases, leaving 1 base not matched to a gene. CDR1 is SGHVS, CDR2 FNYEAQ, per germline. There are 16 residues in the CDR3. Sequencing was done on a sample of PBMCs. The source of this sequence is a man aged 18 to 35 in good health and CMV-seronegative. This sequence joins TRBV7-6 and TRBJ1-6, with TRBD1 identical over 7 bases. In nucleotides, the CDR3 is TGTGCCAGCAGCTTACAGGGGGACTCCTATAATTCACCCCTCCACTTT. It translates to CASSLQGDSYNSPLHF.